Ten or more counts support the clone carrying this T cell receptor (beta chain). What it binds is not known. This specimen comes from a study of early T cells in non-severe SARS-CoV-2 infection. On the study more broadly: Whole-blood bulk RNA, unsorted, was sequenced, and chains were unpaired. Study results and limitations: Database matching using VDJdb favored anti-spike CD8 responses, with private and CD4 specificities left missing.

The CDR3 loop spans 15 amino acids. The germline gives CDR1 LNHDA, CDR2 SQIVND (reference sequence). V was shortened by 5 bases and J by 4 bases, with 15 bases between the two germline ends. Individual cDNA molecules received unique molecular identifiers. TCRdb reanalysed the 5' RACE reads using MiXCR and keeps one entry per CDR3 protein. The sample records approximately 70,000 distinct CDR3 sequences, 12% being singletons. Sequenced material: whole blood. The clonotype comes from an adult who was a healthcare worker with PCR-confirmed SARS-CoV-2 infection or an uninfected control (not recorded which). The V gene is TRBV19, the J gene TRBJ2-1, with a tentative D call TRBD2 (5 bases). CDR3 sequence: CASSLTNGGYNEQFF. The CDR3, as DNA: TGTGCCAGTAGTCTCACTAACGGAGGTTACAATGAGCAGTTCTTC.